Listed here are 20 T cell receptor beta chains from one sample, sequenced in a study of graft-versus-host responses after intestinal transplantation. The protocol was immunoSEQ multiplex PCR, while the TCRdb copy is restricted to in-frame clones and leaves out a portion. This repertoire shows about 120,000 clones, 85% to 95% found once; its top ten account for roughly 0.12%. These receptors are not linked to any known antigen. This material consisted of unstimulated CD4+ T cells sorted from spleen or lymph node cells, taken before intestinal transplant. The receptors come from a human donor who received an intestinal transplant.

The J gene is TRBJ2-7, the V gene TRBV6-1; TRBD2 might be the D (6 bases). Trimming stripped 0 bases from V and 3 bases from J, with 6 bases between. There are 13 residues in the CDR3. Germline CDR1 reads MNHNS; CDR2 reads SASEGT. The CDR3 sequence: CASSEADYYEQYF. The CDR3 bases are TGTGCCAGCAGTGAAGCGGACTACTACGAGCAGTACTTC.

The CDR3 region has the DNA TGTGCCAGCAGGGGGGGACCCTCTCAGGGGTTCTATGGCTACACCTTC. Amino acid sequence: CASRGGPSQGFYGYTF. The genes are TRBV27 and TRBJ1-2, with a weak D call TRBD1 (6 bases). The CDR3 totals 16 residues. Germline CDR1 is MNHEY and CDR2 is SMNVEV (reference sequence). Trimming shortened V by 6 bases and J by 4 bases, and 21 bases separated the two germline ends.

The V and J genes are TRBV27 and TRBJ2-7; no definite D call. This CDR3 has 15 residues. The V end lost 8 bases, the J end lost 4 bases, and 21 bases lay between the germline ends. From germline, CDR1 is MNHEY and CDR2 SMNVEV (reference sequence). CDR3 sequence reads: CASATRAESNYEQYF. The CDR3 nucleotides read TGTGCCAGCGCTACTCGGGCCGAGAGCAATTACGAGCAGTACTTC.

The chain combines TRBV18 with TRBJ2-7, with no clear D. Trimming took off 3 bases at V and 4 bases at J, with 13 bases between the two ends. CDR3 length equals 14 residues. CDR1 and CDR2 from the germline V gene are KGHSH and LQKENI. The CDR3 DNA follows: TGTGCCAGCTCACCGACAAGCGTGATTTACGAGCAGTACTTC. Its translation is CASSPTSVIYEQYF.

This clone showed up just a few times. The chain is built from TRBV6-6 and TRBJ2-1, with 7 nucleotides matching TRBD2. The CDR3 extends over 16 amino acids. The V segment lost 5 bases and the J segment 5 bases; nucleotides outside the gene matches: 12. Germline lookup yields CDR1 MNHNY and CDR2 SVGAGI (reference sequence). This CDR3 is CASSPPWRERNNEQFF. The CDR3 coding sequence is TGTGCCAGCAGTCCGCCCTGGCGGGAGAGAAACAATGAGCAGTTCTTC.

CDR3 loop: CASSYGGDYGYTF. The CDR3 DNA is TGTGCCAGCAGTTACGGGGGGGACTATGGCTACACCTTC. The V and J genes are TRBV6-5 and TRBJ1-2, with D perhaps TRBD1 (5 bases). The V end lost 2 bases, the J end lost 3 bases, and 7 bases lay between the germline ends. The CDR3 spans 13 residues. Germline V CDR1 and CDR2: MNHEY, SVGAGI.

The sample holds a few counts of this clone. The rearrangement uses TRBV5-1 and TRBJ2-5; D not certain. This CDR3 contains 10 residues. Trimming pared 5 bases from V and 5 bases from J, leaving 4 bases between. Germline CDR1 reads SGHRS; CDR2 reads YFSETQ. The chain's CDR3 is CASRGETQYF. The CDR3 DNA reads TGCGCCAGCAGGGGGGAGACCCAGTACTTC.

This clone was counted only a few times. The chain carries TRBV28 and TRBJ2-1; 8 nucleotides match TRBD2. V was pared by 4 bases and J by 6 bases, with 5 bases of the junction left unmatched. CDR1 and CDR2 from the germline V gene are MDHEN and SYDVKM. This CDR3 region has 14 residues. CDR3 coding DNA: TGTGCCAGCAGTTCAGCGGGAGCGGCCAATGAGCAGTTCTTC. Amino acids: CASSSAGAANEQFF.

CDR3 sequence reads: CASSVGYDYTF. In nucleotides, the CDR3 is TGTGCCAGCAGCGTAGGGTACGACTACACCTTC. The chain joins TRBV9 to TRBJ1-2; the D is unclear. This CDR3 is 11 amino acids long. The germline V gene encodes CDR1 SGDLS and CDR2 YYNGEE. V was cut by 0 bases and J by 10 bases, with 7 bases left in between.

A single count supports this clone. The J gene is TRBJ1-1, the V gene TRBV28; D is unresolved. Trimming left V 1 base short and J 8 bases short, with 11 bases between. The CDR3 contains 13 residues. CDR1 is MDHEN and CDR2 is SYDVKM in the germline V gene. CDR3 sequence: CASSLSRLREAFF. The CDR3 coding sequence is TGTGCCAGCAGTTTATCCCGTTTGAGGGAAGCTTTCTTT.

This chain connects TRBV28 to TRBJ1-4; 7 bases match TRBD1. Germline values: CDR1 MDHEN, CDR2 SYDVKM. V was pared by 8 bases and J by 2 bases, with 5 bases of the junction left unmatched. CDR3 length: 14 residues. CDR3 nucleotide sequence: TGTGCCAGCGAGACAGGGCAGACTAATGAAAAACTGTTTTTT. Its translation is CASETGQTNEKLFF.

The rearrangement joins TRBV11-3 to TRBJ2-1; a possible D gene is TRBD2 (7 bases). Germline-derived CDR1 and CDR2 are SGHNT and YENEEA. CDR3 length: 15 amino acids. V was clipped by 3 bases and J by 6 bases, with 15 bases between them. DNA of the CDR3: TGTGCCAGCAGCTTGGAAGGGGGGGGTTTCAATGAGCAGTTCTTC. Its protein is CASSLEGGGFNEQFF. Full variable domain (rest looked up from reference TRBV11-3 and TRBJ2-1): EAGVVQSPRYKIIEKKQPVAFWCNPISGHNTLYWYLQNLGQGPELLIRYENEEAVDDSQLPKDRFSAERLKGVDSTLKIQPAELGDSAVYLCASSLEGGGFNEQFFGPGTRLTVL.

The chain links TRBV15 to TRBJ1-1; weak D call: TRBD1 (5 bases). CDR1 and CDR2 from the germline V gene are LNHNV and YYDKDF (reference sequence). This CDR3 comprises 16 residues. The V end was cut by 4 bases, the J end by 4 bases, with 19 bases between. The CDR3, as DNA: TGTGCCACCAGCACCCGGACACCGCCAGTCAGCACTGAAGCTTTCTTT. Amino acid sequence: CATSTRTPPVSTEAFF. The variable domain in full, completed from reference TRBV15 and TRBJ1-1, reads DAMVIQNPRYQVTQFGKPVTLSCSQTLNHNVMYWYQQKSSQAPKLLFHYYDKDFNNEADTPDNFQSRRPNTSFCFLDIRSPGLGDTAMYLCATSTRTPPVSTEAFFGQGTRLTVV.

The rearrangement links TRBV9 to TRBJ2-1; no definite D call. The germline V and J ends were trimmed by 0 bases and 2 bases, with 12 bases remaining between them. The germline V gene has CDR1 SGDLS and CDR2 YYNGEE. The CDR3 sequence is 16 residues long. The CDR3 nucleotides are TGTGCCAGCAGCGTAGTTCCCTCCAATCCCTACAATGAGCAGTTCTTC. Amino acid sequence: CASSVVPSNPYNEQFF.

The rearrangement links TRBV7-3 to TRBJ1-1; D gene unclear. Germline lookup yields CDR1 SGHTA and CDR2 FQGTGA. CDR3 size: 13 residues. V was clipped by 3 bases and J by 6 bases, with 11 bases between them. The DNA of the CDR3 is TGTGCCAGCAGCTTTGGGCAGCCCTCTGAAGCTTTCTTT. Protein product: CASSFGQPSEAFF. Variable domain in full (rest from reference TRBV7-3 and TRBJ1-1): GAGVSQTPSNKVTEKGKYVELRCDPISGHTALYWYRQSLGQGPEFLIYFQGTGAADDSGLPNDRFFAVRPEGSVSTLKIQRTERGDSAVYLCASSFGQPSEAFFGQGTRLTVV.

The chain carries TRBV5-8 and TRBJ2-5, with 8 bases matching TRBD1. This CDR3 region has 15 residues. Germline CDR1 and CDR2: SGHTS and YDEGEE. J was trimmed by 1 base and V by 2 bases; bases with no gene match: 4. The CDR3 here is CASSLLTGAQETQYF. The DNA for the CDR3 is TGTGCCAGCAGCTTACTGACAGGGGCCCAAGAGACCCAGTACTTC.

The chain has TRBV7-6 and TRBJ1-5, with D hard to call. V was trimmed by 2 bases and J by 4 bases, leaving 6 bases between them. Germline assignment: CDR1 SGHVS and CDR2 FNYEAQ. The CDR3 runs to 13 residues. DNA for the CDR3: TGTGCCAGCAGCTTAAGAGAAAATCAGCCCCAGCATTTT. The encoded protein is CASSLRENQPQHF.

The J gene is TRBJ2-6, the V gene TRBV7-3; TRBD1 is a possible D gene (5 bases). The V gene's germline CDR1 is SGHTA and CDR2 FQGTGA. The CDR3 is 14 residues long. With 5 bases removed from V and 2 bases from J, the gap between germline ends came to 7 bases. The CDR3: CASSLGAGANVLTF. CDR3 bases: TGTGCCAGCAGCCTAGGGGCTGGGGCCAACGTCCTGACTTTC.

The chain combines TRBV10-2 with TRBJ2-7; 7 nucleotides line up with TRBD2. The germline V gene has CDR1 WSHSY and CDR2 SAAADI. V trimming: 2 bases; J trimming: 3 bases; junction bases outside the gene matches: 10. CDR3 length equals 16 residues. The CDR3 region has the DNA TGCGCCAGCAGTGAGATGGGACTACTACCCATCTACGAGCAGTACTTC. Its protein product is CASSEMGLLPIYEQYF.

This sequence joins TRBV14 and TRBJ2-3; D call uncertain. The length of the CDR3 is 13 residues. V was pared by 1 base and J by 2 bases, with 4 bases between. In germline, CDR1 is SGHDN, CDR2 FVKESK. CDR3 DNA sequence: TGTGCCAGCAGCCAAGCCAACACAGATACGCAGTATTTT. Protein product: CASSQANTDTQYF.